This TCR beta chain comes out of a study of shared clonotypes between healthy human individuals. An even split of each subset's genomic DNA across several immunoSEQ plates was performed. Some 30,000 T cell genomes (around 190 ng DNA) went into each sorted-subset replicate. TCRdb keeps only in-frame clones here, not all; method: immunoSEQ multiplex PCR. Among over a million clones listed, around 78% were seen once. This clone was found a few times. Its antigen is not identified. The length of the CDR3 is 14 residues. Germline V gene lookup returns CDR1 SGHVS and CDR2 FNYEAQ. V was clipped by 4 bases and J by 4 bases; unmatched bases: 2. Free of recent acute infections or vaccinations, the donors were healthy HIV-negative adults. Findings of the study overall: Among the subsets, naive ones generally showed larger estimated richness than memory ones.

The rearrangement uses TRBV7-6 and TRBJ2-5, with 11 bases matching TRBD2. The source is a man in his late teens or twenties in good health. Some clones in this sample may be carry-over from other donors' samples. Sequencing was done on a sample of memory CD4+ T cells from PBMCs. Subset reported: CD45RA-negative fraction. CDR3 nucleotides: TGTGCCAGCAGCTCACTAGCGGGAGCAGAGACCCAGTACTTC. It yields the protein CASSSLAGAETQYF.